Below, 20 T cell receptor beta chains from the same sample are listed, as sequenced in a study of Graves' ophthalmopathy and Graves' hyperthyroidism. RNA transcripts were the template, and TCR beta CDR3 regions were amplified from them. Second-round multiplex PCR followed a first-round RT-PCR using HTBI primers. TCRdb re-called the multiplex PCR reads through MiXCR, storing one row per CDR3 protein. The sample holds about 480,000 distinct CDR3 sequences; approximately 14% are singletons and the top ten take about 9.4%. The material sequenced was blood. The receptors originated from a woman aged 25 to 39 with Graves' ophthalmopathy.

With respect to this clonotype: This CDR3 fails to terminate in the conserved phenylalanine or tryptophan, so it likely reflects a read error. The chain is built from TRBV12-3 or TRBV12-4 and TRBJ1-5; 7 bases agree with TRBD1. The CDR3 runs to 13 residues. The ends lost 8 bases at V and 6 bases at J; junction bases unmatched: 7. The CDR3 loop reads CASVQGISQPQHV. The CDR3 DNA follows: TGTGCCAGCGTACAGGGGATCTCTCAGCCCCAGCATGTT.

In its sample, this clonotype was seen many times. The chain carries TRBV20-1 and TRBJ2-5, with D maybe TRBD1 (5 bases). Germline loops: CDR1 DFQATT, CDR2 SNEGSKA (reference sequence). This CDR3 spans 13 amino acids. With 6 bases removed from V and 5 bases from J, the gap between germline ends came to 16 bases. The CDR3 sequence is CSARRGPVETQYF. CDR3 DNA: TGCAGTGCAAGAAGGGGCCCAGTGGAGACCCAGTACTTC.

This clonotype was detected ten times or more. The chain combines TRBV28 with TRBJ2-2; 9 bases align to TRBD1. Trimming cost V 6 bases and J 6 bases; bases outside gene matches: 8. Germline V gene data show CDR1 as MDHEN and CDR2 as SYDVKM. The CDR3 is made up of 15 amino acids. The CDR3 nucleotides read TGTGCCAGCAGGGCCGGGACAGGGTATGCCGGGGAGCTGTTTTTT. Protein: CASRAGTGYAGELFF.

This clonotype was detected ten times or more. The chain links TRBV19 to TRBJ1-5, with 7 positions matching TRBD1. The CDR3 has 14 amino acids. Unmatched junction bases numbered 5, after V lost 4 bases and J lost 5 bases. Germline CDR1 and CDR2: LNHDA and SQIVND (reference sequence). The CDR3 spells CASSNGDRYQPQHF. The CDR3 nucleotides are TGTGCCAGTAGTAATGGGGACAGATATCAGCCCCAGCATTTT.

This clonotype was observed at least ten times. A much larger clone sits a single nucleotide away, making a read error possible. The chain combines TRBV13 with TRBJ1-1; D unresolved. CDR3 size: 12 residues. CDR1 is PRHDT and CDR2 is FYEKMQ in the germline V gene (reference sequence). Deletions cut 5 bases from V and 1 base from J, with 5 bases between. In DNA, the CDR3 is TGTGCCAGCAGCCAAGAGAACACTGAAGCTTTCTTT. It yields the protein CASSQENTEAFF.

This clonotype was recorded many times. V and J are TRBV12-3 or TRBV12-4 and TRBJ1-2; weak D call: TRBD1 (5 bases). The CDR3 extends over 12 amino acids. V lost 7 bases, J lost 9 bases, and 15 bases lay in between. The CDR3 sequence: CASTWDRRSYTF. The CDR3 DNA reads as TGTGCCAGCACCTGGGACCGGCGGAGCTACACCTTC.

This clonotype was counted many times. The V call is TRBV2, the J call TRBJ1-2; tentatively, D is TRBD1 (5 bases). V shed 8 bases and J shed 2 bases, with 21 bases lying between them. The CDR3 runs to 16 residues. Germline V gene sequence: CDR1 SNHLY, CDR2 FYNNEI. The CDR3 here is CASLRRDLTQNYGYTF. In DNA form, the CDR3 reads TGTGCCAGCCTACGTCGGGACCTAACTCAGAACTATGGCTACACCTTC.

The chain is built from TRBV6-1 and TRBJ1-5; D may be TRBD1 (5 bases). The CDR3 runs 14 residues. Germline V gives CDR1 MNHNS, CDR2 SASEGT. The ends were cut back, 6 bases at V and 3 bases at J, with 12 bases in the middle. DNA of the CDR3: TGTGCCAGCAGCCCAGACAGCGTCAATCAGCCCCAGCATTTT. It codes for CASSPDSVNQPQHF.

The sample holds many counts of this clonotype. For the CDR3, the DNA is TGTGCCAGCAGTTTAAAGGGGGGGTACGAGCAGTACTTC. It is translated as CASSLKGGYEQYF. The chain combines TRBV27 with TRBJ2-7; tentative D call: TRBD2 (7 bases). Germline V CDR1 and CDR2: MNHEY, SMNVEV (reference sequence). The CDR3 sequence is 13 residues long. The V gene lost 2 bases and the J gene lost 4 bases, with 9 bases spanning the gap.

This clonotype occurred a few times. This chain uses TRBV20-1 with TRBJ2-7; a possible D gene is TRBD2 (6 bases). Germline CDR1 and CDR2: DFQATT and SNEGSKA (reference sequence). CDR3 length equals 11 residues. The V end lost 3 bases, the J end lost 3 bases, and 6 bases lay between the germline ends. CDR3 nucleotides: TGCAGTGCTAGGGACTACTACGAGCAGTACTTC. Amino acids: CSARDYYEQYF.

This clonotype has a handful of counts. The chain recombines TRBV28 with TRBJ1-6, with TRBD1 identical over 9 bases. There are 14 residues in the CDR3. The V segment lost 8 bases and the J segment 10 bases; nucleotides outside the gene matches: 9. CDR1 MDHEN and CDR2 SYDVKM come from the germline V gene. CDR3 amino acids: CASGRTGVDSPLHF. DNA of the CDR3: TGTGCCAGCGGCCGGACAGGGGTGGACTCACCCCTCCACTTT.

The gene calls are TRBV27 and TRBJ1-2; unclear D gene. The CDR3 contains 14 residues. Germline CDR1 reads MNHEY; CDR2 reads SMNVEV (reference sequence). V shed 0 bases and J shed 2 bases, with 7 bases lying between them. This chain's CDR3 is CASSLSGLNYGYTF. CDR3 bases: TGTGCCAGCAGTTTATCAGGGTTGAACTATGGCTACACCTTC.

This chain connects TRBV3-1 to TRBJ2-7, with D perhaps being TRBD1 or TRBD2 (5 bases each). The CDR3 covers 14 residues. Between the trimmed V and J ends, which lost 4 bases and 3 bases, there was a span of 13 bases. The germline CDR1 and CDR2 sequences are LGHDT and YNNKEL (reference sequence). The CDR3 region is CASSLALGDYEQYF. The CDR3 nucleotides are TGTGCCAGCAGCCTTGCATTGGGGGACTACGAGCAGTACTTC.

This clonotype has ten or more counts. The chain links TRBV12-3 or TRBV12-4 to TRBJ2-7; 7 bases are a match to TRBD1. The length of the CDR3 is 15 residues. J gave up 5 bases and V 6 bases, and 13 bases lay outside the gene matches. Here the CDR3 reads CASSKNSQGYDEQYF. CDR3 DNA sequence: TGTGCCAGCAGCAAAAATTCACAGGGGTACGACGAGCAGTACTTC.

This clonotype has at least ten counts. The genes are TRBV4-1 and TRBJ1-2; 12 bases are a match to TRBD1. The germline V gene encodes CDR1 MGHRA and CDR2 YSYEKL. With V trimmed by 4 bases and J by 4 bases, 10 bases remained unmatched. The CDR3 contains 17 residues. The CDR3 nucleotides are TGCGCCAGCAGCCTACCGGGACAGGGGGCGAATTCCTATGGCTACACCTTC. It yields the protein CASSLPGQGANSYGYTF.

This chain uses TRBV5-6 with TRBJ1-2, with 8 bases fitting TRBD1. The CDR3 has 14 residues. The trim removed 4 bases at V and 5 bases at J, leaving 7 bases unmatched. CDR1 is SGHDT and CDR2 is YYEEEE in the germline V gene. CDR3 DNA: TGTGCCAGCAGCGAAGGGACAGGCGTTTATGGCTACACCTTC. Protein: CASSEGTGVYGYTF.

This clonotype showed up many times. The chain is built from TRBV4-1 and TRBJ1-6; D gene uncertain. Trimming took off 5 bases at V and 7 bases at J, with 12 bases between the two ends. This CDR3 spans 14 amino acids. Germline V gives CDR1 MGHRA, CDR2 YSYEKL. In nucleotides, the CDR3 is TGCGCCAGCAGCTCCGACCTCTCCAATTCACCCCTCCACTTT. Translated, it gives CASSSDLSNSPLHF.

This clonotype was recorded many times. J is TRBJ2-7 and V is TRBV12-3 or TRBV12-4; possible D gene TRBD2, 5 bases. Trimming pared 4 bases from V and 4 bases from J, leaving 11 bases between. This CDR3 region has 13 residues. This CDR3 is CASSWRRGYEQYF. In DNA form, the CDR3 reads TGTGCCAGCAGTTGGAGAAGAGGGTACGAGCAGTACTTC.

This clonotype was counted only a few times. V is TRBV20-1 and J is TRBJ1-1; TRBD1 is a possible D gene (6 bases). Trimming pared 2 bases from V and 3 bases from J, leaving 19 bases between. Germline V lookup: CDR1 DFQATT, CDR2 SNEGSKA (reference sequence). The CDR3 is 16 amino acids. The CDR3 spells CSARSGGEEGDTEAFF. CDR3 bases: TGCAGTGCTAGAAGTGGGGGGGAAGAGGGGGACACTGAAGCTTTCTTT.

As for this clonotype: This could be a read error, since a much larger clone is one nucleotide away. The chain joins TRBV19 to TRBJ1-2; D remains ambiguous. Germline V gene data show CDR1 as LNHDA and CDR2 as SQIVND (reference sequence). This CDR3 is built from 13 residues. The CDR3 DNA reads TGTGCCAGTAGTACAAAGCAGAGGAATGGCTACAGCTTC. Protein: CASSTKQRNGYSF.